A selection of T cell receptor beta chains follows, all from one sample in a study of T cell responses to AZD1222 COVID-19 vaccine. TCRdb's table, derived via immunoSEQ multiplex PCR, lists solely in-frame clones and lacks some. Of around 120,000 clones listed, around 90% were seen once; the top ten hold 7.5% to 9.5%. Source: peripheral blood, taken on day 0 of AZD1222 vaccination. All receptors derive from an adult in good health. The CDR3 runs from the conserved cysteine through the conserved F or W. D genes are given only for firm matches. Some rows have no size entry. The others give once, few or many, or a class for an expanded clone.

CDR3 DNA: TGTGCTGGCCGGCAAGTAAGCTCTGGAAACACCATATATTTT
CDR3 protein: CAGRQVSSGNTIYF
V gene: TRBV30
CDR3 length: 14
J gene: TRBJ1-3
D gene: .
clone size: .

CDR3 DNA: TGTGCCAGCAGTGAGATGGGTTATAATTCACCCCTCCACTTT
CDR3 protein: CASSEMGYNSPLHF
V gene: TRBV2
CDR3 length: 14
J gene: TRBJ1-6
D gene: .
clone size: .

CDR3 DNA: TGTGCCAGCAGCCACGGTGGGGGCAATCAGCCCCAGCATTTT
CDR3 protein: CASSHGGGNQPQHF
V gene: TRBV3-1/TRBV3-2
CDR3 length: 14
J gene: TRBJ1-5
D gene: .
clone size: .

CDR3 DNA: TGTGCCAGCAGCGGTACTAGCGGGAGTTACAATGAGCAGTTCTTC
CDR3 protein: CASSGTSGSYNEQFF
V gene: TRBV7-6
CDR3 length: 15
J gene: TRBJ2-1
D gene: TRBD2
clone size: .

CDR3 DNA: TGTGCCAGCAGCGTAGTCCCGCTCGGGCCGAACACCGGGGAGCTGTTTTTT
CDR3 protein: CASSVVPLGPNTGELFF
V gene: TRBV9
CDR3 length: 17
J gene: TRBJ2-2
D gene: .
clone size: .

CDR3 DNA: TGTGCCTGGAGTGTGGGGAGCTTGAACACTGAAGCTTTCTTT
CDR3 protein: CAWSVGSLNTEAFF
V gene: TRBV30
CDR3 length: 14
J gene: TRBJ1-1
D gene: .
clone size: .

CDR3 DNA: TGCGCCAGCAGCACAAGGTCTAGCGGACAAGAGAACGAGCAGTACTTC
CDR3 protein: CASSTRSSGQENEQYF
V gene: TRBV4-1
CDR3 length: 16
J gene: TRBJ2-7
D gene: TRBD2
clone size: .

CDR3 DNA: TGTGCCAGCAGCCAAACTTGGTCCGATGTTGAGCAGTTCTTC
CDR3 protein: CASSQTWSDVEQFF
V gene: TRBV3-1/TRBV3-2
CDR3 length: 14
J gene: TRBJ2-1
D gene: .
clone size: .

CDR3 DNA: TGTGCCAGCCTGGGACAGTTGGATTCACCCCTCCACTTT
CDR3 protein: CASLGQLDSPLHF
V gene: TRBV28
CDR3 length: 13
J gene: TRBJ1-6
D gene: TRBD1
clone size: .

CDR3 DNA: TGCGCCAGCAGCTTGGGTCAGGCTGGATATGGCTACACCTTC
CDR3 protein: CASSLGQAGYGYTF
V gene: TRBV5-1
CDR3 length: 14
J gene: TRBJ1-2
D gene: .
clone size: .

CDR3 DNA: TGTGCCACCGGCGCCTTTGTTACGGGAGGGGAGAACACCGGGGAGCTGTTTTTT
CDR3 protein: CATGAFVTGGENTGELFF
V gene: TRBV24-1
CDR3 length: 18
J gene: TRBJ2-2
D gene: TRBD2
clone size: .

CDR3 DNA: TGTGCCACCAGGGGACCCCGCCCAAAGGGACTAGCGGGTTACAATGAGCAGTTCTTC
CDR3 protein: CATRGPRPKGLAGYNEQFF
V gene: TRBV15
CDR3 length: 19
J gene: TRBJ2-1
D gene: TRBD2
clone size: .

CDR3 DNA: TGTGCCAGCTCACCACGGACAGGAGATCATCAGCCCCAGCATTTT
CDR3 protein: CASSPRTGDHQPQHF
V gene: TRBV18
CDR3 length: 15
J gene: TRBJ1-5
D gene: TRBD1
clone size: .

CDR3 DNA: TGTGCCAGCAGTTACTCCCCGACAGGGGGTAATGAAGCTTTCTTT
CDR3 protein: CASSYSPTGGNEAFF
V gene: TRBV6-5
CDR3 length: 15
J gene: TRBJ1-1
D gene: TRBD1
clone size: few

CDR3 DNA: TGTGCCAGCAGTACTGGGAACACTGAAGCTTTCTTT
CDR3 protein: CASSTGNTEAFF
V gene: TRBV25-1
CDR3 length: 12
J gene: TRBJ1-1
D gene: .
clone size: .

CDR3 DNA: TGCGCCAGCAGCTTGGCCGAGGCGGGGGGGAATACGCAGTATTTT
CDR3 protein: CASSLAEAGGNTQYF
V gene: TRBV5-1
CDR3 length: 15
J gene: TRBJ2-3
D gene: TRBD2
clone size: .

CDR3 DNA: TGTGCCAGCAGGAAGGGATTAGCAGCCTCCTACAATGAGCAGTTCTTC
CDR3 protein: CASRKGLAASYNEQFF
V gene: TRBV2
CDR3 length: 16
J gene: TRBJ2-1
D gene: .
clone size: .

CDR3 DNA: TGTGCCAGTAGTACAGGACAGGGAAGACAAGAGACCCAGTACTTC
CDR3 protein: CASSTGQGRQETQYF
V gene: TRBV19
CDR3 length: 15
J gene: TRBJ2-5
D gene: TRBD1
clone size: .

CDR3 DNA: TGTGCCAGCAGTCCAACGACAGGTTCAGTTTGGACCATATATTTT
CDR3 protein: CASSPTTGSVWTIYF
V gene: TRBV6-5
CDR3 length: 15
J gene: TRBJ1-3
D gene: .
clone size: .

CDR3 DNA: TGTGCCAGCAGCAAAACCGGGACAGGGGGGGACTACGAGCAGTACTTC
CDR3 protein: CASSKTGTGGDYEQYF
V gene: TRBV21-1
CDR3 length: 16
J gene: TRBJ2-7
D gene: .
clone size: .

CDR3 DNA: TGTGCCAGCAGCCCAATAACGGAGCTGTTTTTT
CDR3 protein: CASSPITELFF
V gene: TRBV7-2
CDR3 length: 11
J gene: TRBJ2-2
D gene: .
clone size: .

CDR3 DNA: TGTGCCAGCAGTTTATACGGCCGGGGCAGGGTACACAATGAGCAGTTCTTC
CDR3 protein: CASSLYGRGRVHNEQFF
V gene: TRBV28
CDR3 length: 17
J gene: TRBJ2-1
D gene: .
clone size: .

CDR3 DNA: TGTGCCAGCAGCCAAGAAGGCGCGGCGGCCTGGCGCTCCTACGAGCAGTACTTC
CDR3 protein: CASSQEGAAAWRSYEQYF
V gene: TRBV14
CDR3 length: 18
J gene: TRBJ2-7
D gene: .
clone size: .

CDR3 DNA: TGTGCCACCAGTGATGACACACCCCAGGAGACCCAGTACTTC
CDR3 protein: CATSDDTPQETQYF
V gene: TRBV24-1
CDR3 length: 14
J gene: TRBJ2-5
D gene: .
clone size: .

CDR3 DNA: TGTGCCAGCACCCAGACAGGGAATCAGCCCCAGCATTTT
CDR3 protein: CASTQTGNQPQHF
V gene: TRBV6-6
CDR3 length: 13
J gene: TRBJ1-5
D gene: TRBD1
clone size: .

CDR3 DNA: TGCGCCAGCAGCGCTGGTAGTACGAACACTGAAGCTTTCTTT
CDR3 protein: CASSAGSTNTEAFF
V gene: TRBV5-1
CDR3 length: 14
J gene: TRBJ1-1
D gene: .
clone size: .

CDR3 DNA: TGTGCCAGTAGAAACCGGGACAGGGGGCCCTTCGGCGAGCAGTACTTC
CDR3 protein: CASRNRDRGPFGEQYF
V gene: TRBV19
CDR3 length: 16
J gene: TRBJ2-7
D gene: TRBD1
clone size: .

CDR3 DNA: TGTGCCAGCAGCCGGCCCCCGCCGCGGGAGACCCAGTACTTC
CDR3 protein: CASSRPPPRETQYF
V gene: TRBV14
CDR3 length: 14
J gene: TRBJ2-5
D gene: .
clone size: .

CDR3 DNA: TGTGCCAGCAGCTTAGCCCTAGCGGGAGGCTGGACCGGGGAGCTGTTTTTT
CDR3 protein: CASSLALAGGWTGELFF
V gene: TRBV13
CDR3 length: 17
J gene: TRBJ2-2
D gene: TRBD2
clone size: .

CDR3 DNA: TGTGCCAGCAGCCCGGGAACAGGATACGAGCAGTACTTC
CDR3 protein: CASSPGTGYEQYF
V gene: TRBV9
CDR3 length: 13
J gene: TRBJ2-7
D gene: .
clone size: .

CDR3 DNA: TGTGCCAGCAGCCTGGACAGGGGAGTTTACAATGAGCAGTTCTTC
CDR3 protein: CASSLDRGVYNEQFF
V gene: TRBV7-2
CDR3 length: 15
J gene: TRBJ2-1
D gene: TRBD1
clone size: .

CDR3 DNA: TGTGCTAGTGGTTTGGTAGGCTTGGCGGGACAGACGAACACCGGGGAGCTGTTTTTT
CDR3 protein: CASGLVGLAGQTNTGELFF
V gene: TRBV12-5
CDR3 length: 19
J gene: TRBJ2-2
D gene: .
clone size: .

CDR3 DNA: TGTGCCAGCTCACCCCTTGGACTAGCGGGGACCCTCGGTGAGCAGTTCTTC
CDR3 protein: CASSPLGLAGTLGEQFF
V gene: TRBV18
CDR3 length: 17
J gene: TRBJ2-1
D gene: TRBD2
clone size: .

CDR3 DNA: TGCGCCAGCAGTCAAAAAGGGGACATCGCGGACAATCAGCCCCAGCATTTT
CDR3 protein: CASSQKGDIADNQPQHF
V gene: TRBV23-1
CDR3 length: 17
J gene: TRBJ1-5
D gene: .
clone size: once

CDR3 DNA: TGTGCCAGCAGCGCGCGGGACAGGGGATCGAACACTGAAGCTTTCTTT
CDR3 protein: CASSARDRGSNTEAFF
V gene: TRBV7-8
CDR3 length: 16
J gene: TRBJ1-1
D gene: TRBD1
clone size: once

CDR3 DNA: TGTGCCAGCTCACCGGGCTTTTCCTACGAGCAGTACTTC
CDR3 protein: CASSPGFSYEQYF
V gene: TRBV18
CDR3 length: 13
J gene: TRBJ2-7
D gene: .
clone size: .

CDR3 DNA: TGTGCCAGCAGCTTCGTTGAGGGAAGCGGCTCTGGAAACACCATATATTTT
CDR3 protein: CASSFVEGSGSGNTIYF
V gene: TRBV5-8
CDR3 length: 17
J gene: TRBJ1-3
D gene: .
clone size: once

CDR3 DNA: TGTGCCAGCAGCTTATTTCAGGGGCGTCTTGCCGAGCAGTACTTC
CDR3 protein: CASSLFQGRLAEQYF
V gene: TRBV7-6
CDR3 length: 15
J gene: TRBJ2-7
D gene: .
clone size: once

CDR3 DNA: TGTGCCAGCTCATCCGCAAACACTGGAAACACCATATATTTT
CDR3 protein: CASSSANTGNTIYF
V gene: TRBV18
CDR3 length: 14
J gene: TRBJ1-3
D gene: .
clone size: .

CDR3 DNA: TGCAGCGTTGCAGGGGTCTCCTCTGGAAACACCATATATTTT
CDR3 protein: CSVAGVSSGNTIYF
V gene: TRBV29-1
CDR3 length: 14
J gene: TRBJ1-3
D gene: .
clone size: once

CDR3 DNA: TGTGCCAGTCGCGACAGGGGAAAGGGTATCTATGAAAAACTGTTTTTT
CDR3 protein: CASRDRGKGIYEKLFF
V gene: TRBV19
CDR3 length: 16
J gene: TRBJ1-4
D gene: TRBD1
clone size: few

CDR3 DNA: TGTGCCAGCAGCTTAGTAGTGGACCGGGGTACGGATGGCTACACCTTC
CDR3 protein: CASSLVVDRGTDGYTF
V gene: TRBV7-8
CDR3 length: 16
J gene: TRBJ1-2
D gene: .
clone size: .

CDR3 DNA: TGTGCCAGCAGGCCAATCCGGGGGCCCGGAAACACCATATATTTT
CDR3 protein: CASRPIRGPGNTIYF
V gene: TRBV27
CDR3 length: 15
J gene: TRBJ1-3
D gene: .
clone size: .

CDR3 DNA: TGTGCCAGCAGTTCCGGGACTAGAAGTTTCTCCTACAATGAGCAGTTCTTC
CDR3 protein: CASSSGTRSFSYNEQFF
V gene: TRBV28
CDR3 length: 17
J gene: TRBJ2-1
D gene: TRBD2
clone size: few

CDR3 DNA: TGTGCCAGCTCTCGGTTAGACAACACTGAAGCTTTCTTT
CDR3 protein: CASSRLDNTEAFF
V gene: TRBV3-1/TRBV3-2
CDR3 length: 13
J gene: TRBJ1-1
D gene: .
clone size: .

CDR3 DNA: TGTGCCAGCAGCTTCATGGCCTCTAATGAAAAACTGTTTTTT
CDR3 protein: CASSFMASNEKLFF
V gene: TRBV11-2
CDR3 length: 14
J gene: TRBJ1-4
D gene: .
clone size: .

CDR3 DNA: TGCGCCAGCAGCCCCGGGACTAGCGGGGTAGGCACCGAGACCCAGTACTTC
CDR3 protein: CASSPGTSGVGTETQYF
V gene: TRBV5-1
CDR3 length: 17
J gene: TRBJ2-5
D gene: TRBD2
clone size: .

CDR3 DNA: TGTGCCAGTAGTATAGTAACAGGGCGGGACGGCTACACCTTC
CDR3 protein: CASSIVTGRDGYTF
V gene: TRBV19
CDR3 length: 14
J gene: TRBJ1-2
D gene: .
clone size: .

CDR3 DNA: TGTAGGGGGACAGGGTTTACTGAAGCTTTCTTT
CDR3 protein: CRGTGFTEAFF
V gene: TRBV24-1
CDR3 length: 11
J gene: TRBJ1-1
D gene: TRBD1
clone size: .

CDR3 DNA: TGCGCCAGCAGCCCCTCGGGGACTTCCCCGCACAATGAGCAGTTCTTC
CDR3 protein: CASSPSGTSPHNEQFF
V gene: TRBV5-1
CDR3 length: 16
J gene: TRBJ2-1
D gene: .
clone size: .

CDR3 DNA: TGTGCCAGCAGCCTGGGTAGCGGGAGGAATGAGCAGTTCTTC
CDR3 protein: CASSLGSGRNEQFF
V gene: TRBV2
CDR3 length: 14
J gene: TRBJ2-1
D gene: TRBD2
clone size: .

CDR3 DNA: TGTGCCAGCAGTTCTACGGGACAGGGAAGCGAGCAGTACTTC
CDR3 protein: CASSSTGQGSEQYF
V gene: TRBV3-1/TRBV3-2
CDR3 length: 14
J gene: TRBJ2-7
D gene: TRBD1
clone size: .

CDR3 DNA: TGCGCCAGCAGCACCAGAGGACAGGGCGGGGGCTACACCTTC
CDR3 protein: CASSTRGQGGGYTF
V gene: TRBV5-1
CDR3 length: 14
J gene: TRBJ1-2
D gene: TRBD1
clone size: once